This TCR beta chain was identified during a study of shared clonotypes between healthy human individuals. Here immunoSEQ multiplex PCR was the method, and the copy in TCRdb shows in-frame clones only, minus some. The table records over 850,000 clones, around 78% of them present only once. The germline V gene encodes CDR1 SGHRS and CDR2 YFSETQ. V shed 3 bases, J shed 11 bases, and the junction held 10 bases outside the gene matches. This CDR3 spans 13 amino acids. What was sequenced was memory CD4+ T cells from PBMCs. Documented subset: CD45RA-negative fraction. The sequence came from a man younger than 35 in good health. Some clones in this sample may be carry-over from other donors' samples. This sequence joins TRBV5-1 and TRBJ1-1; TRBD1 matches 7 bases. Here the CDR3 DNA reads TGCGCCAGCAGCTCGTCGACAGGGCAAGGCGCTTTCTTT. The encoded protein is CASSSSTGQGAFF.